This TCR beta chain was sequenced in a study of cytotoxic CD8 clonotypes in ibrutinib-treated CLL. Findings of the study overall: A difference in sampling times existed between sustained-remission and progressing patients.

Germline values: CDR1 SEHNR, CDR2 FQNEAQ (reference sequence). V was shortened by 5 bases and J by 5 bases, with 15 bases between the two germline ends. The CDR3 loop spans 15 amino acids. This clone was seen a handful of times. Its matching antigen is unknown. TCRdb keeps only in-frame clones here, not all; method: immunoSEQ multiplex PCR. The table records tens of thousands of clones, 60% to 80% of them present only once. Sequenced material: PBMCs, taken after 12 months of ibrutinib treatment. The sequence came from a human donor with chronic lymphocytic leukemia. The chain employs TRBV7-9 and TRBJ1-4; tentative D call: TRBD1 (6 bases). CDR3 sequence: CASSTTQGRNEKLFF. The CDR3 DNA is TGTGCCAGCAGCACAACCCAGGGGCGGAATGAAAAACTGTTTTTT. Supplemented by reference TRBV7-9 and TRBJ1-4, the full variable domain reads DTGVSQNPRHKITKRGQNVTFRCDPISEHNRLYWYRQTLGQGPEFLTYFQNEAQLEKSRLLSDRFSAERPKGSFSTLEIQRTEQGDSAMYLCASSTTQGRNEKLFFGSGTQLSVL.